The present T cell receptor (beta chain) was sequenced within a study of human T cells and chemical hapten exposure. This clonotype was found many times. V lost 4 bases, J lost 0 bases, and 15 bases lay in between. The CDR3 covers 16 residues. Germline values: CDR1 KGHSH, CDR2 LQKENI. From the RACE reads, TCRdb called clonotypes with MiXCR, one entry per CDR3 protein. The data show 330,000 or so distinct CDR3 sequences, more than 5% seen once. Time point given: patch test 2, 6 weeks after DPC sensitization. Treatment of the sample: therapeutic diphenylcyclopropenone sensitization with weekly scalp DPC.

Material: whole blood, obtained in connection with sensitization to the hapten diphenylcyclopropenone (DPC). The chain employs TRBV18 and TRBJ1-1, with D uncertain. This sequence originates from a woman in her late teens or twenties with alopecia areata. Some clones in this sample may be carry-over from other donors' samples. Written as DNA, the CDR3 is TGTGCCAGCTCACTTCACGCGGTTTCTATGAACACTGAAGCTTTCTTT. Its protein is CASSLHAVSMNTEAFF.